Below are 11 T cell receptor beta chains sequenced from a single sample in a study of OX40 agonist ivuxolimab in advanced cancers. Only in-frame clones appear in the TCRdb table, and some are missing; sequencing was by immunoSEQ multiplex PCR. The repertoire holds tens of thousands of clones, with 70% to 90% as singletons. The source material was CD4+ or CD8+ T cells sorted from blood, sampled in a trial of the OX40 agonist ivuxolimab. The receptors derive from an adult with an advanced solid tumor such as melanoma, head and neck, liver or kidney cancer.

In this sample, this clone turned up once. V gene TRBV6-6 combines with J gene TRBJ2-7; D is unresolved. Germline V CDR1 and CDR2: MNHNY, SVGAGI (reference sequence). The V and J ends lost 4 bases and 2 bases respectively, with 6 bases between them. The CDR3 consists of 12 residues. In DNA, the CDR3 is TGTGCCAGCAGTTTTAAAGCCTACGAGCAGTACTTC. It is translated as CASSFKAYEQYF.

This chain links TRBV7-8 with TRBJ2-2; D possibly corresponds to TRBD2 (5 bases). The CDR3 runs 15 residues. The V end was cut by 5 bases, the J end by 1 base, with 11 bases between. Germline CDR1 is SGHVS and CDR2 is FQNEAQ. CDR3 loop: CASSLLRVNTGELFF. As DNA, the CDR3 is TGTGCCAGCAGCCTACTGCGGGTGAACACCGGGGAGCTGTTTTTT.

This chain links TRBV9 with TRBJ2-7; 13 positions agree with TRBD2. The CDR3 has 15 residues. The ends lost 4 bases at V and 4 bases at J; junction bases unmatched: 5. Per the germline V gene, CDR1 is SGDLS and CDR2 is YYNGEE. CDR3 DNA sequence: TGTGCCAGCAGCCCAAGGACTAGCGGGGGATACGAGCAGTACTTC. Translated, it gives CASSPRTSGGYEQYF.

CDR3 nucleotide sequence: TGCGCCAGCAGCTTGGTGGCCTTTGCCAGGGGAGGGACAGATACGCAGTATTTT. As protein: CASSLVAFARGGTDTQYF. The J gene is TRBJ2-3, the V gene TRBV5-1; D possibly corresponds to TRBD2 (7 bases). The CDR3 sequence is 18 residues long. Per the germline V gene, CDR1 is SGHRS and CDR2 is YFSETQ. V shed 0 bases and J shed 3 bases, with 20 bases lying between them.

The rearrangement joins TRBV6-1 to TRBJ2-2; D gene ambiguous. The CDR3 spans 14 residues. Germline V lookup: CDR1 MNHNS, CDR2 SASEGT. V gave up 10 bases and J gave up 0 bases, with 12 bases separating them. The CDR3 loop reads CATSTGPNTGELFF. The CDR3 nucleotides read TGTGCCACCTCCACGGGCCCGAACACCGGGGAGCTGTTTTTT.

In nucleotides, the CDR3 is TGTGCCAGCAGTTCGGGACAGGGGAAAAATGAGCAGTTCTTC. It translates to CASSSGQGKNEQFF. The V and J genes are TRBV28 and TRBJ2-1; 10 bases are shared with TRBD1. CDR1 is MDHEN, CDR2 SYDVKM, per germline. The trim removed 4 bases at V and 7 bases at J, leaving 4 bases unmatched. CDR3 size: 14 residues. Together with reference TRBV28 and TRBJ2-1, the CDR3 gives the full variable domain: DVKVTQSSRYLVKRTGEKVFLECVQDMDHENMFWYRQDPGLGLRLIYFSYDVKMKEKGDIPEGYSVSREKKERFSLILESASTNQTSMYLCASSSGQGKNEQFFGPGTRLTVL.

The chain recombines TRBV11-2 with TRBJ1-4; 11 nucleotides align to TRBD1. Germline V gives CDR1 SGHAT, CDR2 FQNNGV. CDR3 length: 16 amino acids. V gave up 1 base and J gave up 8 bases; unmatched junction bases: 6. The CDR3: CASSLGPGQGEEKLFF. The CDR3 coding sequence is TGTGCCAGCAGCTTAGGTCCGGGACAGGGGGAAGAAAAACTGTTTTTT. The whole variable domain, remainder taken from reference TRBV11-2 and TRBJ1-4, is EAGVAQSPRYKIIEKRQSVAFWCNPISGHATLYWYQQILGQGPKLLIQFQNNGVVDDSQLPKDRFSAERLKGVDSTLKIQPAKLEDSAVYLCASSLGPGQGEEKLFFGSGTQLSVL.

CDR3 sequence (DNA): TGCGCCAGCAGCCAAGGGTCGGAGCGGGGACAAGAGACCCAGTACTTC. It yields the protein CASSQGSERGQETQYF. This chain connects TRBV4-3 to TRBJ2-5; 7 nucleotides align to TRBD2. Germline V lookup: CDR1 LGHNA, CDR2 YSLEER. Losses at the gene ends were 1 base for V and 2 bases for J; bases not matched to a gene: 7. The CDR3 loop spans 16 amino acids.

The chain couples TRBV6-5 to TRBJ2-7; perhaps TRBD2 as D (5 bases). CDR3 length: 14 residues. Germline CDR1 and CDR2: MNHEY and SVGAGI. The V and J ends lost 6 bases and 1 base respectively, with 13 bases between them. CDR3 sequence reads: CASSPDTRSYEQYF. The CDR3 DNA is TGTGCCAGCAGCCCCGACACTAGATCCTACGAGCAGTACTTC.

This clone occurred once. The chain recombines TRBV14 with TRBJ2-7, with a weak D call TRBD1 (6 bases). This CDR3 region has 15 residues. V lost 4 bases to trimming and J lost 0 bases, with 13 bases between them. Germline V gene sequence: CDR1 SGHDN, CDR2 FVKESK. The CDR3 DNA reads TGTGCCAGCAGCCCTTCCGGGACATACTCCTACGAGCAGTACTTC. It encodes CASSPSGTYSYEQYF.

The DNA of the CDR3 is TGTGCCAGCACCCGAAGAGTCACCGAGCAGTACTTC. Its protein product is CASTRRVTEQYF. The chain links TRBV5-8 to TRBJ2-7; D gene ambiguous. The ends were cut back, 6 bases at V and 6 bases at J, with 13 bases in the middle. The germline V gene has CDR1 SGHTS and CDR2 YDEGEE. This CDR3 contains 12 residues.